This T cell receptor (beta chain) was recorded in a study of shared clonotypes between healthy human individuals. Study-wide context: Each donor's CD8 memory used one plate, CD8 naive two, each CD4 subset three. Findings and caveats of the study: Sharing across four donors was highest in naive CD4 (around 5%) and lowest in memory CD8 (roughly 0.4%). Non-shared clonotypes had lower generation probabilities than clonotypes shared by all four sorted-subset donors.

Repertoires were generated with immunoSEQ multiplex PCR, while TCRdb's copy carries only in-frame clones and drops some. Among about 2.2 million clones listed, 90% to 95% were seen once. Worth noting for this clone: Its antigen is not known.

Only CD45RO-negative cells positively selected for CCR7 counted as naive CD8 cells, so terminally differentiated effector memory CD45RA+ cells were excluded. This receptor was obtained from a man aged 18 to 30 in good health. Some clones in this sample may be carry-over from other donors' samples. What was sequenced was naive CD8+ T cells from PBMCs.

In DNA, the CDR3 is TGTGCCAGCAGCTTGCCAAGTACCTACGAGCAGTACTTC. Encoded protein: CASSLPSTYEQYF. The chain carries TRBV5-8 and TRBJ2-7, with D uncertain. V was shortened by 1 base and J by 2 bases, with 7 bases between the two germline ends. Germline lookup yields CDR1 SGHTS and CDR2 YDEGEE. The CDR3 runs to 13 residues.